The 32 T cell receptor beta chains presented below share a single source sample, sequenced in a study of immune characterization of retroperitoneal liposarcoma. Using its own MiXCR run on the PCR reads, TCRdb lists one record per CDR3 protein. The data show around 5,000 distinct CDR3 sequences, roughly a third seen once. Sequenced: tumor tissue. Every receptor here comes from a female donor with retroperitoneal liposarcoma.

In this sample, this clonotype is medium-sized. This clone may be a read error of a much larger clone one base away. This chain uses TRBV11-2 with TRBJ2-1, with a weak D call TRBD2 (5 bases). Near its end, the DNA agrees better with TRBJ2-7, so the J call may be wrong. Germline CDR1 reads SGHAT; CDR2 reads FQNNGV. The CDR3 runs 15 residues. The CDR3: CASSLEGASYNEQYF. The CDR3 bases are TGTGCCAGCAGCTTAGAGGGAGCTTCCTACAATGAGCAGTACTTC.

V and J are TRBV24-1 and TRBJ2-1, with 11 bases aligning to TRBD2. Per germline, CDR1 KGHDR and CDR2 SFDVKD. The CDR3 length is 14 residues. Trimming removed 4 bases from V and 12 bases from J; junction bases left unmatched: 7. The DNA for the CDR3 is TGTGCCACCAGTGAGGGGACTAGCGGAGCTCGGCAGTTCTTC. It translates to CATSEGTSGARQFF.

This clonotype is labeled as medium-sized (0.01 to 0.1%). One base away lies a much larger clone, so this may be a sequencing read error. CDR3 bases: TGTGCCAGCAGCTCCTCGATCGGGAATGAGCAGTACTTC. Translated, it gives CASSSSIGNEQYF. The rearrangement uses TRBV7-2 and TRBJ2-1, with a weak D call TRBD2 (5 bases). With the DNA end fitting TRBJ2-7 better, the J assignment may be wrong. The CDR3 has 13 residues. The germline gives CDR1 SGHTA, CDR2 FQGNSA.

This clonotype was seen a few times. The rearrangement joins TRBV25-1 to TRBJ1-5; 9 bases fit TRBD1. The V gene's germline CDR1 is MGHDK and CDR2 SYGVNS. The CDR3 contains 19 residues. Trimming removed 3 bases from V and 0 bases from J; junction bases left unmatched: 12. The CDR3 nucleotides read TGTGCCAGCAGTGACAAGGGACAGGGCGGGAAGGGTAGCAATCAGCCCCAGCATTTT. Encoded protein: CASSDKGQGGKGSNQPQHF. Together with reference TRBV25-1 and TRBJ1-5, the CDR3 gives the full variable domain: EADIYQTPRYLVIGTGKKITLECSQTMGHDKMYWYQQDPGMELHLIHYSYGVNSTEKGDLSSESTVSRIRTEHFPLTLESARPSHTSQYLCASSDKGQGGKGSNQPQHFGDGTRLSIL.

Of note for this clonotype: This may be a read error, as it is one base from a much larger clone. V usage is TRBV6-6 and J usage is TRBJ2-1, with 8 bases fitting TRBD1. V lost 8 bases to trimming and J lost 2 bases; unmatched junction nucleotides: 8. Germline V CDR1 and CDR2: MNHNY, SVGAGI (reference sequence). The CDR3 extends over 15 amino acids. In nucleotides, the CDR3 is TGTGCCAGCGACAGACAGGGGAGCCCCTACAATGAGCAGTTCTTC. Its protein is CASDRQGSPYNEQFF.

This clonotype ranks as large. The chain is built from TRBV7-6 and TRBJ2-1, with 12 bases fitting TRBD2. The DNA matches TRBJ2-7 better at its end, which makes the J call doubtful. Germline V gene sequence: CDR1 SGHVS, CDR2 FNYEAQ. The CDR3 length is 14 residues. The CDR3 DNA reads TGTGCCAGCAACCTAGCGGGAGGGCAAGATGAGCAGTACTTC. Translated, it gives CASNLAGGQDEQYF.

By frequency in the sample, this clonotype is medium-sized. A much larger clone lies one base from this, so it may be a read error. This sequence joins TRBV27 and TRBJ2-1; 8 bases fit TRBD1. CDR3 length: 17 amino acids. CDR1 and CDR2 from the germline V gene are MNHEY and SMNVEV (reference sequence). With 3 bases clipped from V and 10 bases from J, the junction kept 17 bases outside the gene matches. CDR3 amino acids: CASSFQAGTGISYEQFF. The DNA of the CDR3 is TGTGCCAGCAGTTTTCAGGCAGGGACAGGAATTTCCTACGAGCAGTTCTTC.

CDR3 sequence (DNA): TGCGCCAGCAGTGAGACGGGAGGAACCGGGGAGCTGTTTTTT. Translating gives CASSETGGTGELFF. V is TRBV10-2 and J is TRBJ2-2, with 7 nucleotides matching TRBD2. The junction had 2 bases not matched to a gene; V was cut back by 2 bases and J by 5 bases. CDR3 size: 14 residues. Germline CDR1 WSHSY, CDR2 SAAADI.

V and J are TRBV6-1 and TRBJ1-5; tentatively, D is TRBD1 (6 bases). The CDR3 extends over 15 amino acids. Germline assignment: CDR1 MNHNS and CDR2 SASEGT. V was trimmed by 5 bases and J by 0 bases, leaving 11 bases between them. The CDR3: CASSHTGSSNQPQHF. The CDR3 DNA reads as TGTGCCAGCAGTCATACAGGGTCTAGCAATCAGCCCCAGCATTTT.

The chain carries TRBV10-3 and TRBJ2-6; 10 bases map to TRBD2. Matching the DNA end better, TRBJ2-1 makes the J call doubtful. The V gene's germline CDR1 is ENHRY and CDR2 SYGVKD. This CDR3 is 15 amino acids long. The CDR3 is CAISEVAGGYNEQFF. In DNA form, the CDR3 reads TGTGCCATCAGTGAAGTAGCGGGAGGTTACAATGAGCAGTTCTTC.

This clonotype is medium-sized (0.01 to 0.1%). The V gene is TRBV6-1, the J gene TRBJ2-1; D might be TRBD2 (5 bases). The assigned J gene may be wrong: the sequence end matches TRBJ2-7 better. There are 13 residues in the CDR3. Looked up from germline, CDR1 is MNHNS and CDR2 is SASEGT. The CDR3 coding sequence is TGTGCCAGCTCCGCAGGAGGCAGGTACGAGCAGTACTTC. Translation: CASSAGGRYEQYF.

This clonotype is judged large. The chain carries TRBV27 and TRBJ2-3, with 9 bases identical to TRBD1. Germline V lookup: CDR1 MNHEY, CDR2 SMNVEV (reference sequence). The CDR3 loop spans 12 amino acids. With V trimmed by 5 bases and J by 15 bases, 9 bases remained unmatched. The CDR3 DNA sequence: TGTGCCAGCAGTGATCCGGGACAGGGAGAATATTTT. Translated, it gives CASSDPGQGEYF.

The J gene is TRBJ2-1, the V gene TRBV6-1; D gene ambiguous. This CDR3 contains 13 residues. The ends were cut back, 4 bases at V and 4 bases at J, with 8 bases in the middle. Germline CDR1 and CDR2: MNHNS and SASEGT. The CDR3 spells CASSAHVYNEQFF. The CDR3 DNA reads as TGTGCCAGCAGTGCTCACGTTTACAATGAGCAGTTCTTC.

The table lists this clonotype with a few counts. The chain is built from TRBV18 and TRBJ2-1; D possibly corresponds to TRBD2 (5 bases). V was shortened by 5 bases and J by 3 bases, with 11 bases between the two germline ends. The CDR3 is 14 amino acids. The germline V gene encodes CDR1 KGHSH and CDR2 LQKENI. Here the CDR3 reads CASSETGVYNEQFF. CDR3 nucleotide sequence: TGTGCCAGCTCAGAAACCGGGGTCTACAATGAGCAGTTCTTC.

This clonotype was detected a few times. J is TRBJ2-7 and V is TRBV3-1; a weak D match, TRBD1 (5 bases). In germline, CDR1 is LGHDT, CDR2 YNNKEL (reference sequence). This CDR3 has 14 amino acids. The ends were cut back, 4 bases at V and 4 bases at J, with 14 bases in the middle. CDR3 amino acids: CASSPGTGGYEQYF. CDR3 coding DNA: TGTGCCAGCAGCCCCGGTACAGGTGGGTACGAGCAGTACTTC.

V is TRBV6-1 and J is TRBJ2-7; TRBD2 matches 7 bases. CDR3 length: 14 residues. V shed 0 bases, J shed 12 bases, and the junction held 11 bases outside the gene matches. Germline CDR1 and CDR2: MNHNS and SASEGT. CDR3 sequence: CASSEALSSGTPYF. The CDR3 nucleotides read TGTGCCAGCAGTGAAGCTTTGTCCAGCGGGACTCCGTACTTC.

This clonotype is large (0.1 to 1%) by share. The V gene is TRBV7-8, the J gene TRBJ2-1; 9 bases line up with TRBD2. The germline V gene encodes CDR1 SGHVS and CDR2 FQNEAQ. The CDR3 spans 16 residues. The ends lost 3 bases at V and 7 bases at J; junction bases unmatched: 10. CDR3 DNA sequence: TGTGCCAGCAGCTTTCCCAATAGCGGGAGTGGTAATGAGCAGTTCTTC. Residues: CASSFPNSGSGNEQFF.

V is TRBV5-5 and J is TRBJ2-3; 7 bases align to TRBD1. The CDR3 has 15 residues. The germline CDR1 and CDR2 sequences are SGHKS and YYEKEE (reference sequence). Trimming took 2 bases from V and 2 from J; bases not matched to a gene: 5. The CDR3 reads CASSFRGQHTDTQYF. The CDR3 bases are TGTGCCAGCAGCTTTCGGGGACAGCACACAGATACGCAGTATTTT.

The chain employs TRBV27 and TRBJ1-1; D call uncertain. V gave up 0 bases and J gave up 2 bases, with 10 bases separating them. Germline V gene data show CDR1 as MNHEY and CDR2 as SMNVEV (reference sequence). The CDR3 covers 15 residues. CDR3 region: CASSLSKEGNTEAFF. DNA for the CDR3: TGTGCCAGCAGTTTATCGAAGGAGGGAAACACTGAAGCTTTCTTT.

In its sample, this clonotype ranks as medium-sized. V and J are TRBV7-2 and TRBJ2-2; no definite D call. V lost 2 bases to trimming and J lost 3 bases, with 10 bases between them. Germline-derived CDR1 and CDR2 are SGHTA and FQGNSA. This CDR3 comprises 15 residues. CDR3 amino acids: CASSLSSMYTGELFF. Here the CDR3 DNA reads TGTGCCAGCAGCTTATCGTCTATGTACACCGGGGAGCTGTTTTTT. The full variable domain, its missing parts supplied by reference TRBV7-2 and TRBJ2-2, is GAGVSQSPSNKVTEKGKDVELRCDPISGHTALYWYRQSLGQGLEFLIYFQGNSAPDKSGLPSDRFSAERTGGSVSTLTIQRTQQEDSAVYLCASSLSSMYTGELFFGEGSRLTVL.

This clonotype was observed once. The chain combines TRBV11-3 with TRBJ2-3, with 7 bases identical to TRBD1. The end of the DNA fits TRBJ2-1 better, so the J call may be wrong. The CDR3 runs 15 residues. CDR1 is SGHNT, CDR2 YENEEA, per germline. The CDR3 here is CASSLERGRLNEQFF. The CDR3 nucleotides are TGTGCCAGCAGCTTAGAAAGGGGGCGCCTGAATGAGCAGTTCTTC.

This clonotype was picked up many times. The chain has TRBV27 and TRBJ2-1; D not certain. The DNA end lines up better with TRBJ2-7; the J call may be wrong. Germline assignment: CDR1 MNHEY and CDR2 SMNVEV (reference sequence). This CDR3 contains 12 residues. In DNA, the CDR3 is TGTGCCAGCAGCCGCCTAGGCGGCGAGCAGTACTTC. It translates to CASSRLGGEQYF.

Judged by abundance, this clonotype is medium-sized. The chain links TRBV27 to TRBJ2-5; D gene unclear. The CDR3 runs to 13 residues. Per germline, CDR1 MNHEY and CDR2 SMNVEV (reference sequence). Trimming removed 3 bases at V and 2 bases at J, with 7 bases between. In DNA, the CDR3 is TGTGCCAGCAGTTTGGTAGGGCAAGAGACCCAGTACTTC. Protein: CASSLVGQETQYF.

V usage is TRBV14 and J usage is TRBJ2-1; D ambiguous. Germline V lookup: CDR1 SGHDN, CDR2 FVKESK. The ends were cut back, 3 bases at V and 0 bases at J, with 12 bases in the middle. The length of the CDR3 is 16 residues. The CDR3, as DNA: TGTGCCAGCAGCCATCACCTGAGAAGCTCCTACAATGAGCAGTTCTTC. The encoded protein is CASSHHLRSSYNEQFF.

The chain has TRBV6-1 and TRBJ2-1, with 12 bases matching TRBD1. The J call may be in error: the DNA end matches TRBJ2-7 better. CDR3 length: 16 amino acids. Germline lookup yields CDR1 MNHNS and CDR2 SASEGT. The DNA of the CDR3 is TGTGCCAGCAGTGAATGGGAGGGGACAGGGGGCTCCGAGCAGTACTTC. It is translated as CASSEWEGTGGSEQYF.

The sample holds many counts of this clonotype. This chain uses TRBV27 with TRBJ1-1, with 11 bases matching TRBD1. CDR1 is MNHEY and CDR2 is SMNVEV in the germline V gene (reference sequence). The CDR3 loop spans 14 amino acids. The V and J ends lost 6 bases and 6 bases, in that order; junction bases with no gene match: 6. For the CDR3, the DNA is TGTGCCAGCAGCTCAGGACAGGGGGCGGCTGAAGCTTTCTTT. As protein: CASSSGQGAAEAFF.

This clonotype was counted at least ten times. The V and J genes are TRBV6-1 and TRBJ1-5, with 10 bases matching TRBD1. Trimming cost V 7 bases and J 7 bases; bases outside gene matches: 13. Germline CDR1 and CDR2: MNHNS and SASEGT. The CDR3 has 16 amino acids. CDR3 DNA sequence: TGTGCCAGCAATAAGGGACAGGGGCTGATAGGACAGCCCCAGCATTTT. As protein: CASNKGQGLIGQPQHF.

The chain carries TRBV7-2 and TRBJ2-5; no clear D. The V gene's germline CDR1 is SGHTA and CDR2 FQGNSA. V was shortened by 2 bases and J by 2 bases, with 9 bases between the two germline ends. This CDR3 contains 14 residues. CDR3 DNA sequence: TGTGCCAGCAGCTTACTATGGGGTCAAGAGACCCAGTACTTC. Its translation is CASSLLWGQETQYF.

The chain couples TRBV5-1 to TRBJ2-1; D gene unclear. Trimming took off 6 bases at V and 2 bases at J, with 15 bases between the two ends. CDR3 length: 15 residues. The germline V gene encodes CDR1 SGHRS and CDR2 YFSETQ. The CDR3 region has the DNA TGCGCCAGCAAGCAAGATGAAGGTCCCTACAATGAGCAGTTCTTC. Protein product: CASKQDEGPYNEQFF.

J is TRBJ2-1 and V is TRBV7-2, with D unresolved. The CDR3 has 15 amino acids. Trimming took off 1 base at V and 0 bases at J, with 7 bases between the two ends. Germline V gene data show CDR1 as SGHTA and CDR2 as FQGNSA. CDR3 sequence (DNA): TGTGCCAGCAGCTTAGTGCCTCACTCCTACAATGAGCAGTTCTTC. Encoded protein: CASSLVPHSYNEQFF.

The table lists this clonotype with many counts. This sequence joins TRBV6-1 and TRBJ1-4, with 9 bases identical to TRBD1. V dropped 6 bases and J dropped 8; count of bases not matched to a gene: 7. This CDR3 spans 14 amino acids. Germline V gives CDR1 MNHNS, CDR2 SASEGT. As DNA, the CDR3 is TGTGCCAGCAGCACGGACAGGGGAAGGGAAAAACTGTTTTTT. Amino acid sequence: CASSTDRGREKLFF.

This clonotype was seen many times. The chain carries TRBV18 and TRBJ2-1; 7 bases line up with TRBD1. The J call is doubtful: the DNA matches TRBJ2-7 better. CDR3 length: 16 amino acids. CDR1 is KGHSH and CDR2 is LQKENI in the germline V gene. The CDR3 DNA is TGTGCCAGCTCCCCCGACAGGGAGCCCTTGGCCTACGAGCAGTACTTC. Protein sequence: CASSPDREPLAYEQYF.